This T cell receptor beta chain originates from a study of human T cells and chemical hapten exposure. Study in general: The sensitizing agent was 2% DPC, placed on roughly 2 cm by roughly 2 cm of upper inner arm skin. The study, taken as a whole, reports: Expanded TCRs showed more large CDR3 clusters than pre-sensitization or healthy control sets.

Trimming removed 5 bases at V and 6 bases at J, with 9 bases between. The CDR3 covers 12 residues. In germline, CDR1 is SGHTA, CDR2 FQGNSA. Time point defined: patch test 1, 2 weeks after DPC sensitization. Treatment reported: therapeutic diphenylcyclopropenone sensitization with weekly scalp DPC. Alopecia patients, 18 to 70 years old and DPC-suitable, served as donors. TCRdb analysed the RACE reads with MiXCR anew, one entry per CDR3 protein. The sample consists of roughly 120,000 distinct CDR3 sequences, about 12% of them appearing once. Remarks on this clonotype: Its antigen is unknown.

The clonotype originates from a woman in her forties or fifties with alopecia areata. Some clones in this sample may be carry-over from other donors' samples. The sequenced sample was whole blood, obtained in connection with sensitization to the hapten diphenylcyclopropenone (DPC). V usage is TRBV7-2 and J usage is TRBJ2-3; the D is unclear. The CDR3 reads CASSPYSDTQYF. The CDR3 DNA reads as TGTGCCAGCAGCCCATACTCCGATACGCAGTATTTT.